Shown below are 30 T cell receptor beta chains from a single sample sequenced in a study of blood T cells in healthy people across ages. Sample-barcoded 5' priming and a J-beta primer mix drove a second PCR of roughly 6 to 12 cycles. TCRdb processed the 5' RACE reads anew with MiXCR; each CDR3 protein has one entry. The sample contains about 1.8 million distinct CDR3 sequences, around half of which appear only once. The sequencing sample was made of blood. The receptors were sampled from a woman in her forties in good health.

V is TRBV4-2 and J is TRBJ2-7, with 9 positions matching TRBD1. Trimming took 0 bases from V and 4 from J; bases not matched to a gene: 13. The length of the CDR3 is 18 residues. Germline values: CDR1 LGHNA, CDR2 YNFKEQ. The CDR3 sequence: CASSQESNSGTGIYEQYF. As DNA, the CDR3 is TGTGCCAGCAGCCAAGAATCAAATTCTGGGACAGGGATATACGAGCAGTACTTC.

CDR3 in DNA: TGTGCCAGCAGAGAAGGCCCCTTGATGAACACTGAAGCTTTCTTT. Translated, it gives CASREGPLMNTEAFF. The J gene is TRBJ1-1, the V gene TRBV6-5, with D uncertain. CDR1 is MNHEY and CDR2 is SVGAGI in the germline V gene. The CDR3 loop spans 15 amino acids. Trimming cost V 6 bases and J 0 bases, with 14 bases left between them.

CDR3 region: CAISDGSHWRETQYF. The CDR3 DNA follows: TGTGCCATCAGTGATGGGTCCCATTGGAGGGAGACCCAGTACTTC. The V gene is TRBV10-3, the J gene TRBJ2-5; possibly TRBD2 for D (5 bases). The V gene lost 3 bases and the J gene lost 5 bases, with 16 bases spanning the gap. CDR1 and CDR2 (germline): ENHRY, SYGVKD. The CDR3 runs to 15 residues.

This chain connects TRBV12-3 or TRBV12-4 to TRBJ1-4; 8 positions match TRBD1. J lost 5 bases, V lost 4 bases, and 0 bases had no gene match. This CDR3 region has 13 residues. The CDR3 nucleotides are TGTGCCAGCAGTTACAGGGGGAATGAAAAACTGTTTTTT. This codes for CASSYRGNEKLFF.

CDR3 nucleotide sequence: TGTGCCAGCAGTTCCAGGGGGTACACAGATACGCAGTATTTT. Protein product: CASSSRGYTDTQYF. The rearrangement links TRBV27 to TRBJ2-3, with TRBD1 matching 7 bases. Germline assignment: CDR1 MNHEY and CDR2 SMNVEV (reference sequence). The V segment lost 4 bases and the J segment 2 bases; nucleotides outside the gene matches: 3. There are 14 residues in the CDR3.

The J gene is TRBJ1-1, the V gene TRBV5-1; a possible D gene is TRBD1 (5 bases). V was clipped by 5 bases and J by 5 bases, with 16 bases between them. Germline CDR1 is SGHRS and CDR2 is YFSETQ. There are 14 residues in the CDR3. CDR3 loop: CASREAPGGTEAFF. The CDR3 region has the DNA TGCGCCAGCAGGGAGGCCCCTGGGGGTACTGAAGCTTTCTTT. Looking up the rest from reference TRBV5-1 and TRBJ1-1 gives the full variable domain: KAGVTQTPRYLIKTRGQQVTLSCSPISGHRSVSWYQQTPGQGLQFLFEYFSETQRNKGNFPGRFSGRQFSNSRSEMNVSTLELGDSALYLCASREAPGGTEAFFGQGTRLTVV.

The rearrangement joins TRBV3-1 to TRBJ1-2; D is perhaps TRBD1 (6 bases). The CDR3 consists of 15 residues. The V end was cut by 0 bases, the J end by 3 bases, with 11 bases between. Germline V gene sequence: CDR1 LGHDT, CDR2 YNNKEL (reference sequence). CDR3 sequence: CASSQDPGADYGYTF. The CDR3 bases are TGTGCCAGCAGCCAAGACCCGGGGGCGGACTATGGCTACACCTTC.

The chain carries TRBV24-1 and TRBJ2-3; D not certain. Trimming left V 9 bases short and J 1 base short, with 10 bases between. This CDR3 has 13 residues. Germline CDR1 is KGHDR and CDR2 is SFDVKD. As DNA, the CDR3 is TGTGCCACCGCCTACGCCGGCACAGATACGCAGTATTTT. The encoded protein is CATAYAGTDTQYF.

V usage is TRBV20-1 and J usage is TRBJ1-2; D is uncertain. Germline V lookup: CDR1 DFQATT, CDR2 SNEGSKA (reference sequence). The CDR3 is 14 amino acids. V was pared by 0 bases and J by 8 bases, with 16 bases between. The CDR3 loop reads CSARDPRDIEGYTF. The CDR3 DNA sequence: TGCAGTGCTAGAGATCCCCGAGACATCGAGGGCTACACCTTC.

Remarks on this clonotype: One end of the junction is discordant with germline, which a read error may explain. The chain employs TRBV29-1 and TRBJ2-1; no firm D call. The germline V gene encodes CDR1 SQVTM and CDR2 ANQGSEA. This CDR3 comprises 15 residues. In DNA form, the CDR3 reads TGCGGCGTTGATTTCCAGGCCAGGAAGAACAATGAGCAGTTCTTC. Its translation is CGVDFQARKNNEQFF.

This clonotype is a singleton in its sample. This chain links TRBV27 with TRBJ1-1; D call uncertain. The CDR3 runs to 17 residues. V was cut by 1 base and J by 10 bases, with 25 bases left in between. Germline V gives CDR1 MNHEY, CDR2 SMNVEV (reference sequence). The CDR3 spells CASSLFGSAVPPGGAFF. CDR3 DNA: TGTGCCAGCAGTTTATTCGGGTCAGCCGTGCCCCCGGGTGGAGCTTTCTTT.

This clonotype was recorded only once. The chain uses TRBV6-4 and TRBJ2-1; no clear D. The CDR3 is 14 amino acids. Germline CDR1 is MRHNA and CDR2 is SNTAGT. V lost 7 bases, J lost 1 base, and 11 bases lay in between. In nucleotides, the CDR3 is TGTGCCAGCAAGCCGGACGGGTCCTACAATGAGCAGTTCTTC. It yields the protein CASKPDGSYNEQFF.

This clonotype has just a few counts. The chain couples TRBV20-1 to TRBJ1-5, with D perhaps matching TRBD1 (6 bases). Trimming removed 5 bases from V and 6 bases from J, with 20 bases in between. This CDR3 has 15 residues. Germline V gives CDR1 DFQATT, CDR2 SNEGSKA (reference sequence). CDR3 nucleotides: TGCAGTGCTGACGATCAGGGGAAACGGGGTCAGCCCCAGCATTTT. Amino acid sequence: CSADDQGKRGQPQHF.

In this sample, this clonotype turned up a few times. The chain carries TRBV7-9 and TRBJ1-1; D not certain. The CDR3 sequence is 13 residues long. V was shortened by 5 bases and J by 5 bases, with 12 bases between the two germline ends. Germline CDR1 is SEHNR and CDR2 is FQNEAQ (reference sequence). CDR3 sequence: CASSHALGTEAFF. CDR3 sequence (DNA): TGTGCCAGCAGCCACGCCCTCGGGACTGAAGCTTTCTTT.

V usage is TRBV6-5 and J usage is TRBJ2-5; D is unresolved. The J call could be wrong; TRBJ2-7 is a better fit for the DNA end. The CDR3 contains 14 residues. Germline CDR1 is MNHEY and CDR2 is SVGAGI. The CDR3 DNA is TGTGCCAGCAGGGCGCGTACGATGACCTACGAGCAGTACTTC. Translating gives CASRARTMTYEQYF.

Concerning this clonotype itself: An end of the junction differs from the germline gene, which may be a read error. The chain joins TRBV11-2 to TRBJ2-1; 10 positions agree with TRBD2. This CDR3 comprises 21 residues. CDR1 is SGHAT and CDR2 is FQNNGV in the germline V gene. DNA for the CDR3: TGTGCCAGCAGCACCAGACTAGGTAGCGGGGGGCTCGGAAGCTCCTACAATGGGCAGTTCTTC. Its protein product is CASSTRLGSGGLGSSYNGQFF. Full variable domain (remainder filled in from reference TRBV11-2 and TRBJ2-1): EAGVAQSPRYKIIEKRQSVAFWCNPISGHATLYWYQQILGQGPKLLIQFQNNGVVDDSQLPKDRFSAERLKGVDSTLKIQPAKLEDSAVYLCASSTRLGSGGLGSSYNGQFFGPGTRLTVL.

The chain uses TRBV7-8 and TRBJ2-4; 12 bases align to TRBD2. The DNA end lines up better with TRBJ2-7; the J call may be wrong. The germline V gene encodes CDR1 SGHVS and CDR2 FQNEAQ. CDR3 length: 14 amino acids. The CDR3, as DNA: TGTGCCAGCAGCCAACTAGCGGGGGGTGCCGAGCAGTACTTC. Translation gives CASSQLAGGAEQYF.

The chain employs TRBV27 and TRBJ2-7, with D possibly being TRBD1 or TRBD2 (5 bases each). Germline CDR1 reads MNHEY; CDR2 reads SMNVEV (reference sequence). With 3 bases removed from V and 4 bases from J, the gap between germline ends came to 13 bases. This CDR3 has 14 amino acids. CDR3 DNA sequence: TGTGCCAGCAGTTTGTCTCCGAGGGGATACGAGCAGTACTTC. Its translation is CASSLSPRGYEQYF.

This chain links TRBV27 with TRBJ2-7, with D possibly TRBD2 on 6 matching bases. The CDR3 has 16 amino acids. V was clipped by 6 bases and J by 3 bases, with 21 bases between them. CDR1 is MNHEY, CDR2 SMNVEV, per germline (reference sequence). CDR3 sequence (DNA): TGTGCCAGCAGCTCGACCCACAGGAGGGGTTACTACGAGCAGTACTTC. Its protein product is CASSSTHRRGYYEQYF.

The sample holds one count of this clonotype. V usage is TRBV6-2 or TRBV6-3 and J usage is TRBJ2-5; D possibly matches TRBD1 or TRBD2 (5 bases each). V was pared by 6 bases and J by 4 bases, with 21 bases between. The CDR3 is 16 residues long. Germline CDR1 is MNHEY and CDR2 is SVGEGT. CDR3 loop: CASRATGTPAGETQYF. The CDR3 DNA reads as TGTGCCAGCAGAGCCACCGGGACCCCGGCGGGAGAGACCCAGTACTTC.

This chain connects TRBV28 to TRBJ1-2, with D unclear. The CDR3 is 14 residues long. Looked up from germline, CDR1 is MDHEN and CDR2 is SYDVKM. V was cut by 4 bases and J by 0 bases, with 9 bases left in between. The CDR3 DNA sequence: TGTGCCAGCAGTTACTGGGATCCTAACTATGGCTACACCTTC. Encoded protein: CASSYWDPNYGYTF.

The chain has TRBV6-6 and TRBJ2-1; D is possibly TRBD2 (6 bases). The CDR3 contains 14 residues. Germline CDR1 reads MNHNY; CDR2 reads SVGAGI (reference sequence). Trimming took 8 bases from V and 7 from J, leaving 18 bases between them. The CDR3 loop is CASGPAAGQNEQFF. CDR3 DNA sequence: TGTGCCAGCGGCCCCGCGGCGGGGCAGAATGAGCAGTTCTTC.

This rearrangement joins TRBV20-1 to TRBJ1-2; 9 bases fit TRBD1. Germline loops: CDR1 DFQATT, CDR2 SNEGSKA (reference sequence). The CDR3 totals 12 residues. V trimming: 1 base; J trimming: 13 bases; junction bases outside the gene matches: 7. The CDR3 DNA is TGCAGTGCTAGAGGAGGACAGGGGCTATCCACCTTC. Encoded protein: CSARGGQGLSTF.

This clonotype came up once. The CDR3 loop reads CASTQGYDTEAFF. CDR3 sequence (DNA): TGCGCCAGCACCCAGGGGTATGACACTGAAGCTTTCTTT. This chain joins TRBV5-1 and TRBJ1-1; D is perhaps TRBD1 (6 bases). V was cut by 6 bases and J by 3 bases, with 12 bases left in between. Germline assignment: CDR1 SGHRS and CDR2 YFSETQ. The CDR3 has 13 residues.

This chain links TRBV7-2 with TRBJ2-7, with D maybe TRBD1 (7 bases). Germline V gene data show CDR1 as SGHTA and CDR2 as FQGNSA. Trimming stripped 5 bases from V and 9 bases from J, with 23 bases between. The CDR3 is 15 residues long. The CDR3 sequence: CASSPLTGSGGMQYF. CDR3 DNA: TGTGCCAGCAGCCCGCTGACAGGGTCCGGGGGAATGCAGTACTTC.

CDR3 nucleotide sequence: TGCAGTGCGCTTTCGACTAGCGGGGTATCCTACGAGCAGTACTTC. The encoded protein is CSALSTSGVSYEQYF. This rearrangement joins TRBV20-1 to TRBJ2-4, with TRBD2 identical over 11 bases. The end of the DNA aligns better with TRBJ2-7, so the J call may be wrong. The CDR3 length is 15 residues. Germline V gene data show CDR1 as DFQATT and CDR2 as SNEGSKA (reference sequence).

V usage is TRBV7-9 and J usage is TRBJ2-7, with 7 bases that match TRBD2. Trimming at V came to 7 bases and at J to 2 bases, leaving 14 bases not matched to a gene. The germline gives CDR1 SEHNR, CDR2 FQNEAQ (reference sequence). This CDR3 is 16 amino acids long. CDR3 nucleotides: TGTGCCAGCAACAATGGGGGGGGTCGCAACCCCTACGAGCAGTACTTC. It encodes CASNNGGGRNPYEQYF.

In its sample, this clonotype was seen once. The V and J genes are TRBV5-1 and TRBJ1-4; D is possibly TRBD1 (5 bases). Trimming left V 0 bases short and J 10 bases short, with 13 bases between. Germline-derived CDR1 and CDR2 are SGHRS and YFSETQ. The CDR3 has 14 residues. CDR3 sequence reads: CASSLAPGLGKLFF. DNA for the CDR3: TGCGCCAGCAGCTTGGCGCCGGGACTCGGAAAACTGTTTTTT.

This chain links TRBV7-8 with TRBJ2-1, with 11 bases identical to TRBD2. The CDR3 covers 17 residues. V dropped 1 base and J dropped 7; count of bases not matched to a gene: 9. Germline CDR1 and CDR2: SGHVS and FQNEAQ. In DNA, the CDR3 is TGTGCCAGCAGCTTAGAGAGTAGCGGGGGGGCAAAAAATGAGCAGTTCTTC. Its translation is CASSLESSGGAKNEQFF.

The V call is TRBV29-1, the J call TRBJ1-1; D is unclear. V gave up 6 bases and J gave up 0 bases, with 14 bases separating them. The germline gives CDR1 SQVTM, CDR2 ANQGSEA. The CDR3 consists of 14 residues. CDR3 sequence reads: CSVSAGSLNTEAFF. For the CDR3, the DNA is TGCAGCGTCAGTGCCGGTAGCCTGAACACTGAAGCTTTCTTT.